This T cell receptor (beta chain) was obtained from a study of cytomegalovirus exposure and HLA in healthy donors (dated by TCRdb to about 2017). Some background on the complete study: An earlier analysis of about 560 of the donors reported 276 Gb of sequence data and 117 million unique TCR beta sequences obtained from about 179 million T cells. An early release that covered around 590 HLA-typed donors contained about 300 gigabases of sequencing data and some 87 million unique TCR sequences. Among the roughly 390 genotyped donors, approximately 82% belonged to the genetic ancestry cluster associated with self-reported Caucasian donors. The study was designed to test whether signatures of past pathogen exposure could be identified by cataloging public T cell receptors. The T cell repertoires of 550 to 850 subjects were profiled by immunosequencing and related to cytomegalovirus serostatus. In addition to the first cohort of 650 to 800 subjects, a separate validation cohort of approximately 120 different subjects was used. To predict cytomegalovirus infection status, the study combined high-throughput TCR immunosequencing, statistical association of individual TCRs with disease status, and machine learning. To study patterns of TCR occurrence, a later analysis re-analyzed previously published TCR beta repertoires from several hundred donors and added high-resolution HLA genotyping. The later analysis used no new phenotypic data to find candidate immune exposures, relying instead on TCR beta sequences and their occurrence across donors. An earlier analysis of 587 of the donors used high-throughput TCR beta sequencing to judge whether each TCR beta V gene segment behaved as functional or pseudogenic. Alongside the repertoire data, information on donor age, sex, ethnicity and CMV serostatus was compiled. In a later genetic analysis, genome-wide SNP genotypes for about 55% of the roughly 670 donors were used, and that subset was treated as a discovery cohort. Every discovery cohort repertoire had been produced on one sequencing platform. Class I and class II HLA loci were covered by the typing at four-digit resolution. Typing coverage varied by locus: roughly 629-640 donors for A, B, C, DRB1 and DQB1; roughly 500 for DQA1; nearly 610 for DPA1; fewer than 480 for DPB1. Because of strong linkage in the cohort, roughly five DR-DQ haplotypes were treated as single units for association and clustering. Across under 500 genotyped donors of the cohort, an average of roughly 230,000 unique TCR beta nucleotide sequences per donor were sequenced, and roughly 20% of those sequences were non-productive.

The study at large found these results: A later analysis reported that several top co-occurrence clusters appeared linked to parvovirus B19, influenza, CMV and Epstein-Barr virus. A later analysis found that most CMV-associated TCR beta chains appeared HLA-restricted, with HLA associations seemingly driven largely by CMV exposure. Correlated functional status among segregating V segments might reflect linkage disequilibrium, but an unknown experimental factor could not be ruled out. A further reported finding was that TCR beta sequences accurately predicted the HLA-A and HLA-B alleles for most subjects in the first cohort. In a later genetic analysis, a missense DCLRE1C variant was associated with V-gene and J-gene trimming of TCR beta chains, and the association was replicated in an independent cohort. In vitro tests confirmed that a few of the cytomegalovirus-associated TCR beta chains recognize cytomegalovirus antigens. An earlier analysis of 587 of the donors showed that most TCR beta V segments appeared in productive rearrangements either about 87% or about 30% of the time, which broadly matched IMGT annotations. According to a later analysis, TCR association rates differed among HLA loci, with DRB1 alleles showing the most associated TCRs and HLA-C alleles showing the fewest. Across donors, most TCR sequences were observed very rarely, whereas some public TCRs were present in many individuals. The study gave a list of under 200 TCR beta chains associated with cytomegalovirus. The earlier analysis of a few hundred of the donors excluded some 16 rarely observed V segments, including chromosome 9 orphons, because counts were too low. HLA typing was unavailable for some donors at each locus, so association tests used only the typed subset. Specific HLA alleles were associated with 15,000 to 20,000 TCR beta sequences at a false discovery rate of 0.05 in a later analysis. In a later analysis, HLA-associated TCR beta chains were found to be more clonally expanded and to have lower generation probabilities than equally common non-associated chains. Presence/absence analyses assumed roughly uniform sequencing depth across donors, an assumption that may not hold. When HLA alleles, especially DR and DQ, strongly co-occurred, TCR associations were difficult to assign to individual alleles. In both the original and validation cohorts, the classifier was reported to diagnose cytomegalovirus status with high specificity and sensitivity. According to the authors, the approach could potentially be generalized to other disease states and immunological phenotypes. A group of highly shared sequence variants was considered likely to be a technical artifact of the sequencing pipeline. The cohort was sequenced for TCR beta chains only, and without alpha or paired-chain data the features that could be detected were limited. The only immune exposure information available for the cohort was CMV serostatus. Compared with the 666-donor mean, donors in an Asian-associated ancestry cluster had fewer N-insertions in productive TCRs, according to a later genetic analysis.

The cohort comprised hundreds of healthy bone marrow donors. Cohort members were all nominally healthy when sampled, although unrecorded immune exposures were likely present. The donor was CMV seropositive and belonged to the group of more than 250 seropositive cohort members. Every donor gave a peripheral blood sample, and the peripheral blood mononuclear cells from that sample were used for TCR beta sequencing. The Qiagen DNeasy Blood Extraction Kit was used to extract genomic DNA from the blood cell samples. With regard to this clone: This receptor's antigen is unknown. Nothing much larger sits one base from this clone, and base qualities are not available.

Libraries were built with the immunoSEQ multiplex PCR assay. A mixture of 60 forward primers for TCR Vbeta segments and 13 reverse primers for TCR Jbeta segments was used in the multiplex PCR. Amplification of the CDR3 region of rearranged TCR beta genes was performed with a multiplex PCR assay on genomic DNA. On the Illumina HiSeq System, the amplified TCR beta libraries were sequenced as 87-base-pair reads. As for the original processing: In a later analysis, around 80 million unique TCR beta chains were counted across the 666 repertoires, and roughly 10 million of these chains were shared by at least two donors. Raw reads were error-corrected and collapsed into unique sequences by a nearest-neighbor algorithm in which closely related sequences were merged to remove PCR and sequencing errors. V, D and J gene segments were assigned by aligning CDR3 sequences to IMGT reference sequences. Each retained sequence needed at least a six-nucleotide match to both a V gene segment and a J gene segment. Rearrangements were classified as productive when the CDR3 lacked stop codons and remained in frame with V and J, and all other rearrangements were classified as non-productive. Following IMGT convention, CDR3 was defined as the stretch from the second conserved V-encoded cysteine to the conserved J-encoded phenylalanine. The earlier analysis of 587 of the donors excluded sequences that lacked an unambiguous match to a single V gene segment. An earlier analysis of several hundred of the donors called V segments functional above 56.7% productive rearrangements and segregating when the between-donor standard deviation exceeded 5%. A statistical classification framework was developed to diagnose cytomegalovirus status using the catalog of TCR beta chain sequences. In a later analysis, TCR nucleotide sequences were compared against IMGT/GENE-DB human TR gene sequences so that V and J genes could be assigned. Using the TCRdist pipeline, a later analysis assigned CDR3 sequences along with most-parsimonious VDJ recombination scenarios. A later analysis defined each TCR beta chain by its CDR3 amino acid sequence plus V-gene family, and excluded reads lacking a unique V-gene family. In a later analysis, 450 to 600 highly shared, low-generation-probability nucleotide sequences were removed to address suspected cross-contamination and a sequencing artifact. A later analysis calculated a clonal expansion index for each public chain from normalized within-repertoire ranks of inferred template counts. In a later analysis, generation probabilities were computed with a VDJ recombination model fitted to out-of-frame rearrangements, and the resulting probabilities were checked against IGoR. In a later analysis, hypergeometric tests were used to score TCR-TCR, TCR-HLA and TCR-CMV co-occurrence, with a repertoire-size bias correction applied to TCR pairs. To estimate false discovery rates, a later analysis permuted the HLA or CMV assignments 20 times. In a later analysis, co-occurring TCRs were grouped with DBSCAN, and TCRdist sequence similarity was added when clustering was performed within HLA-allele-positive subsets. Repertoires with fewer than 30,000 or more than 120,000 public chains, plus five repertoires with anomalous nucleotide sharing, were excluded from co-occurrence clustering. Drawn from immuneACCESS, this table holds only the in-frame rearrangements with V and J called that TCRdb kept. Clones are partly lost; checked studies trace under half to an unresolved V gene and leave the rest unexplained. V and J calls plus clone size are reproduced from that table; the DNA served to infer D and trimming. This sample gives approximately 100,000 clones in total; 77% of them show up just once. The ten largest clones represent 11% of the sample.

The receptor's source is a man between 40 and 49 years old in good health and CMV-seropositive. Sequenced: PBMCs.

The CDR3 protein sequence reads: CASSLSGVDTQYF. The nucleotide sequence reads as follows: TGTGCCAGCAGCTTGTCAGGGGTAGATACGCAGTATTTT. The receptor chain draws on TRBV5-4 and TRBJ2-3; TRBD1 is a possible D gene, resting on 6 matching bases. CDR1 and CDR2 are read off the germline V gene (reference sequence) as SGHNT and YYREEE. The CDR3 measures 13 amino acids from cysteine to phenylalanine. Only the CDR3 part of the read is kept: 39 bases, read in frame from the first base. V is pared back by 1 base and J by 5 bases, with 8 bases lying between the germline termini.